Listed below are T cell receptor beta chains from one sample, sequenced in a study of CXCR3-negative and CXCR3-positive naive CD8 T cells. Reprocessing the 5' RACE reads, TCRdb reports a single entry for every CDR3 protein and omits DNA. The table lists some 130,000 distinct CDR3 sequences. Sequencing was done on a sample of naive CXCR3- CD8+ T cells from blood. These receptor sequences come from a human donor in good health. Some clones in this sample may be carry-over from other donors' samples. Each CDR3 is given with its conserved first and last residue. The order of the fields is V gene, J gene, CDR3 length, CDR3 protein.

>TRBV28|TRBJ1-4|15
CASSLFQGNNEKLFF
>TRBV12-3/TRBV12-4|TRBJ2-5|15
CASSSPAALQETQYF
>TRBV5-1|TRBJ2-7|15
CASSQGAGDLYEQYF
>TRBV5-6|TRBJ1-2|13
CASSLDSMSGYTF
>TRBV28|TRBJ2-7|15
CASSSPWRGPAEQYF
>TRBV7-9|TRBJ2-2|16
CASSLALAPVAGELFF
>TRBV7-9|TRBJ2-7|13
CASSRPPFYEQYF
>TRBV28|TRBJ1-5|15
CASSYRWGNNQPQHF
>TRBV11-2|TRBJ2-3|15
CASRILGGAGDTQYF
>TRBV19|TRBJ2-2|15
CATSWDRANTGELFF
>TRBV29-1|TRBJ2-7|12
CSAEDGTYEQYF
>TRBV6-5|TRBJ2-1|15
CASSYGASWYNEQFF
>TRBV12-2|TRBJ1-2|20
CASRLAETGQGAEYNYGYTF
>TRBV25-1|TRBJ1-2|12
CASRGPRHGYTF
>TRBV28|TRBJ2-1|16
CASSSVRDRVSHEQFF
>TRBV30|TRBJ2-3|14
CAWSMGGGTDTQYF
>TRBV28|TRBJ2-5|14
CASSLGEPQETQYF
>TRBV10-3|TRBJ2-1|17
CAISDQRGQSSYNEQFF
>TRBV7-9|TRBJ2-3|14
CASSSSGTADTQYF
>TRBV20-1|TRBJ2-5|14
CSPQTRGEVETQYF
>TRBV5-1|TRBJ2-1|15
CASSFTGLADNEQFF
>TRBV7-9|TRBJ2-5|14
CASRSTGTQETQYF
>TRBV29-1|TRBJ2-1|14
CSVTSAPSYNEQLF
>TRBV29-1|TRBJ2-1|11
CSVEGAFEQFF
>TRBV20-1|TRBJ2-7|12
CSASGTGSEQYF
>TRBV5-1|TRBJ1-3|15
CASSPLSGAGNTIYF
>TRBV6-6|TRBJ2-3|21
CASSYSSGGGFAVAHTDTQYF
>TRBV6-5|TRBJ2-7|13
CASSYSLGVGQYF
>TRBV5-6|TRBJ2-5|11
CASTSGETQYF
>TRBV5-1|TRBJ2-3|15
CASSLGRGMTDTQYF
>TRBV7-6|TRBJ2-3|17
CASSLSSGVAPPDTRYF
>TRBV28|TRBJ2-2|14
CASSMTRATGELFF
>TRBV6-5|TRBJ2-1|14
CASSPQVAYNEQFF
>TRBV28|TRBJ2-4|17
CASSFEVNSGGKNIQYF
>TRBV14|TRBJ1-1|14
CASSQDRMGTEAFF
>TRBV11-2|TRBJ2-1|12
CASSYGYNEQFF
>TRBV7-9|TRBJ2-1|18
CASILAQLAGGSYNEQFF
>TRBV9|TRBJ2-1|14
CASSVFAGDNEQFF
>TRBV30|TRBJ2-3|16
CAWTKPPEAASDTQYF
>TRBV18|TRBJ2-1|12
CASSPGPREQFF
>TRBV6-2/TRBV6-3|TRBJ2-7|16
CASSYTGTPFSYEQYF
>TRBV5-1|TRBJ2-7|15
CASSLRQGVVVEQYF
>TRBV12-3/TRBV12-4|TRBJ2-7|12
CASADGSSGQYF
>TRBV28|TRBJ1-5|16
CASSPVSGYSNQPQHF
>TRBV9|TRBJ2-1|13
CASSVDGYNEQFF
>TRBV27|TRBJ2-2|20
CASRPIYGGGLAMNTGELFF
>TRBV4-1|TRBJ2-7|17
CASSQAGGRHLHYEQYF
>TRBV5-1|TRBJ2-7|13
CASRPRPSYEQYF
>TRBV10-3|TRBJ2-1|18
CAISGTSGKTEHYNEQFF
>TRBV12-3/TRBV12-4|TRBJ1-5|15
CASSLFILGNQPQHF